Each of the 27 T cell receptor beta chains below was sequenced from the same sample in a study of cytomegalovirus exposure and HLA in healthy donors. Researchers ran the PCR with 60 Vbeta and 13 Jbeta primers. Data came from immunoSEQ multiplex PCR; TCRdb stores just in-frame clones and leaves some out. The data contain around 110,000 clones, over 60% of them singletons. The specimen sequenced was PBMCs. The receptors here all came from a man aged 25-40 years in good health and CMV-seropositive.

The genes are TRBV27 and TRBJ1-3; no definite D call. This CDR3 is 13 amino acids long. In germline, CDR1 is MNHEY, CDR2 SMNVEV (reference sequence). Trimming removed 2 bases from V and 3 bases from J, with 5 bases in between. The DNA for the CDR3 is TGTGCCAGCAGTTTAAACTTTGGAAACACCATATATTTT. The encoded protein is CASSLNFGNTIYF.

The chain couples TRBV29-1 to TRBJ2-7, with 9 nucleotides matching TRBD1. CDR3 length: 13 residues. Looked up from germline, CDR1 is SQVTM and CDR2 is ANQGSEA. Unmatched junction bases numbered 7, after V lost 7 bases and J lost 3 bases. Here the CDR3 DNA reads TGCAGCGCTATAACGACAGGGGGCTACGAGCAGTACTTC. It yields the protein CSAITTGGYEQYF.

The genes are TRBV7-2 and TRBJ1-2, with D tentatively TRBD1 (5 bases). The CDR3 spans 13 residues. Germline-derived CDR1 and CDR2 are SGHTA and FQGNSA. V dropped 6 bases and J dropped 5 bases, with 13 bases sitting between them. CDR3: CASSPGRGYGYTF. As DNA, the CDR3 is TGTGCCAGCAGTCCTGGACGGGGGTATGGCTACACCTTC.

This chain links TRBV5-6 with TRBJ1-2; D is possibly TRBD1 (5 bases). Germline-derived CDR1 and CDR2 are SGHDT and YYEEEE. The CDR3 runs 13 residues. V dropped 2 bases and J dropped 4 bases, with 9 bases sitting between them. The CDR3 DNA sequence: TGTGCCAGCAGCTTCGGGGGGTCCTATGGCTACACCTTC. Protein product: CASSFGGSYGYTF.

This clone was seen a few times. The chain recombines TRBV25-1 with TRBJ2-3, with 11 bases aligning to TRBD2. The ends lost 6 bases at V and 1 base at J; junction bases unmatched: 12. The CDR3 runs to 18 residues. The V gene's germline CDR1 is MGHDK and CDR2 SYGVNS. The CDR3 loop is CASSPVYVAGGGTDTQYF. As DNA, the CDR3 is TGTGCCAGCAGCCCCGTATACGTAGCGGGGGGGGGCACAGATACGCAGTATTTT. Full variable domain (missing parts from reference TRBV25-1 and TRBJ2-3): EADIYQTPRYLVIGTGKKITLECSQTMGHDKMYWYQQDPGMELHLIHYSYGVNSTEKGDLSSESTVSRIRTEHFPLTLESARPSHTSQYLCASSPVYVAGGGTDTQYFGPGTRLTVL.

This clone has a handful of counts. The genes are TRBV6-6 and TRBJ2-3; 7 nucleotides agree with TRBD1. The CDR3 spans 16 residues. V shed 0 bases and J 0 bases; nucleotides not matched to a gene: 3. Germline assignment: CDR1 MNHNY and CDR2 SVGAGI (reference sequence). CDR3 protein: CASSYSGTDSTDTQYF. CDR3 sequence (DNA): TGTGCCAGCAGTTACTCGGGGACAGATAGCACAGATACGCAGTATTTT.

In DNA form, the CDR3 reads TGTGCCAGCAGTGAAATCCGAGGAACTGAAGCTTTCTTT. This gives the protein CASSEIRGTEAFF. The gene calls are TRBV6-1 and TRBJ1-1; D is unclear. Between the trimmed V and J ends, which lost 2 bases and 5 bases, there was a span of 9 bases. There are 13 residues in the CDR3. The germline V gene encodes CDR1 MNHNS and CDR2 SASEGT.

The chain has TRBV25-1 and TRBJ2-5; 9 bases line up with TRBD2. CDR3 length equals 14 residues. Germline values: CDR1 MGHDK, CDR2 SYGVNS. The V segment lost 6 bases and the J segment 0 bases; nucleotides outside the gene matches: 2. CDR3 nucleotide sequence: TGTGCCAGCAGGATAGCGGGGGACCAAGAGACCCAGTACTTC. This sequence encodes CASRIAGDQETQYF.

The rearrangement links TRBV7-2 to TRBJ1-5; 9 bases agree with TRBD1. The CDR3 sequence is 15 residues long. Germline trimming cut 2 bases from V and 4 bases from J; bases unmatched to any gene: 3. Germline CDR1 reads SGHTA; CDR2 reads FQGNSA. The CDR3 spells CASSLIGQGNQPQHF. CDR3 in DNA: TGTGCCAGCAGCTTAATAGGACAGGGGAATCAGCCCCAGCATTTT.

The chain combines TRBV4-3 with TRBJ1-6; tentatively, D is TRBD1 (5 bases). The V gene's germline CDR1 is LGHNA and CDR2 YSLEER. Trimming removed 4 bases from V and 13 bases from J, with 17 bases in between. The CDR3 contains 14 residues. The CDR3 DNA reads as TGCGCCAGCAGCCCGAGACAGCAAAGATCGCCCCTCCACTTT. This gives the protein CASSPRQQRSPLHF.

The chain links TRBV9 to TRBJ1-6, with D possibly TRBD1 on 6 matching bases. Trimming stripped 0 bases from V and 9 bases from J, with 10 bases between. This CDR3 is 14 amino acids long. In germline, CDR1 is SGDLS, CDR2 YYNGEE. The CDR3 spells CASSVDRAGSPLHF. The CDR3 DNA reads TGTGCCAGCAGCGTAGACAGGGCCGGTTCACCCCTCCACTTT.

The rearrangement links TRBV18 to TRBJ2-7, with D perhaps matching TRBD2 (5 bases). The CDR3 totals 15 residues. Germline V lookup: CDR1 KGHSH, CDR2 LQKENI. Trimming shortened V by 2 bases and J by 6 bases, and 17 bases separated the two germline ends. CDR3 loop: CASSPVTGSLSEQYF. The CDR3 coding sequence is TGTGCCAGCTCACCAGTAACGGGATCTTTGAGCGAGCAGTACTTC. Drawing the rest from reference TRBV18 and TRBJ2-7, the complete variable domain is NAGVMQNPRHLVRRRGQEARLRCSPMKGHSHVYWYRQLPEEGLKFMVYLQKENIIDESGMPKERFSAEFPKEGPSILRIQQVVRGDSAAYFCASSPVTGSLSEQYFGPGTRLTVT.

The chain has TRBV27 and TRBJ2-5; TRBD2 matches at 11 bases. Trimming at V came to 6 bases and at J to 4 bases, leaving 10 bases not matched to a gene. The germline CDR1 and CDR2 sequences are MNHEY and SMNVEV (reference sequence). The CDR3 is 16 residues long. This chain's CDR3 is CASRLGVAGGLETQYF. The CDR3 DNA reads as TGTGCCAGCAGACTCGGGGTAGCGGGAGGGCTAGAGACCCAGTACTTC.

This sequence joins TRBV20-1 and TRBJ2-1, with D perhaps matching TRBD1 (5 bases). The V gene's germline CDR1 is DFQATT and CDR2 SNEGSKA (reference sequence). V was cut by 3 bases and J by 8 bases, with 8 bases left in between. The CDR3 has 11 residues. CDR3 sequence reads: CSASWGDEQFF. The CDR3 bases are TGCAGTGCTAGTTGGGGCGATGAGCAGTTCTTC.

The chain links TRBV28 to TRBJ1-2, with 10 bases aligning to TRBD1. This CDR3 has 14 amino acids. In germline, CDR1 is MDHEN, CDR2 SYDVKM. The V gene end was trimmed by 2 bases and the J gene end by 8 bases; junction bases not matched to a gene: 5. The CDR3 loop is CASSLTGTGVGYTF. CDR3 sequence (DNA): TGTGCCAGCAGTTTAACTGGGACAGGGGTAGGCTACACCTTC.

This chain joins TRBV4-3 and TRBJ2-7; 7 bases fit TRBD1. The CDR3 runs 13 residues. With V trimmed by 5 bases and J by 2 bases, 3 bases remained unmatched. Germline V CDR1 and CDR2: LGHNA, YSLEER. CDR3 nucleotides: TGCGCCAGCAGCTTCGGACAGGCCTACGAGCAGTACTTC. It translates to CASSFGQAYEQYF.

The sample holds one count of this clone. CDR3 in amino acids: CASSVLAGGTTYEQYF. The CDR3 DNA follows: TGCGCCAGCAGCGTTCTAGCGGGAGGGACCACCTACGAGCAGTACTTC. V usage is TRBV5-1 and J usage is TRBJ2-7, with TRBD2 matching 12 bases. Trimming removed 4 bases from V and 2 bases from J; junction bases left unmatched: 7. The V gene's germline CDR1 is SGHRS and CDR2 YFSETQ. The CDR3 is 16 residues long.

Here the CDR3 DNA reads TGCGCCAGCAGCCAAGGTAGCGGCTACACCTTC. This encodes CASSQGSGYTF. The chain links TRBV4-1 to TRBJ1-2, with no clear D. V lost 1 base to trimming and J lost 8 bases, with 5 bases between them. CDR3 length: 11 amino acids. Per germline, CDR1 MGHRA and CDR2 YSYEKL.

A single count supports this clone. This chain links TRBV9 with TRBJ2-7; 7 bases match TRBD1. CDR1 SGDLS and CDR2 YYNGEE come from the germline V gene. The CDR3 has 13 residues. V was clipped by 0 bases and J by 5 bases; unmatched bases: 2. The CDR3 DNA sequence: TGTGCCAGCAGCGTAGACAGGGGCGACGAGCAGTACTTC. Protein: CASSVDRGDEQYF.

The rearrangement links TRBV7-9 to TRBJ1-2, with 11 bases fitting TRBD1. Germline loops: CDR1 SEHNR, CDR2 FQNEAQ (reference sequence). CDR3 length: 15 residues. J gave up 7 bases and V 3 bases, and 7 bases lay outside the gene matches. The DNA for the CDR3 is TGTGCCAGCAGCTTGACCGGGACAGGGGGTGGTGGCTACACCTTC. This gives the protein CASSLTGTGGGGYTF.

The chain is built from TRBV11-3 and TRBJ2-1; D is perhaps TRBD1 (6 bases). The germline gives CDR1 SGHNT, CDR2 YENEEA. The CDR3 extends over 15 amino acids. V lost 1 base and J 6 bases, leaving 13 bases between the germline ends. The CDR3 loop is CASSLGRGGRNEQFF. The CDR3 region has the DNA TGTGCCAGCAGCTTAGGCAGGGGCGGGCGCAATGAGCAGTTCTTC. Combining the CDR3 with reference TRBV11-3 and TRBJ2-1 gives the whole variable domain EAGVVQSPRYKIIEKKQPVAFWCNPISGHNTLYWYLQNLGQGPELLIRYENEEAVDDSQLPKDRFSAERLKGVDSTLKIQPAELGDSAVYLCASSLGRGGRNEQFFGPGTRLTVL.

V is TRBV2 and J is TRBJ2-7; 7 nucleotides align to TRBD1. Germline CDR1 is SNHLY and CDR2 is FYNNEI. V gave up 5 bases and J gave up 2 bases; unmatched junction bases: 0. CDR3 length: 12 residues. This chain's CDR3 is CASSTGAYEQYF. DNA of the CDR3: TGTGCCAGCAGTACAGGGGCCTACGAGCAGTACTTC.

CDR3 DNA: TGTGCCAGCACCCCTGGGACAGGGACTGGAAACACCATATATTTT. Encoded protein: CASTPGTGTGNTIYF. V gene TRBV28 combines with J gene TRBJ1-3; 9 positions agree with TRBD1. Per germline, CDR1 MDHEN and CDR2 SYDVKM. The CDR3 covers 15 residues. The junction had 6 bases not matched to a gene; V was cut back by 7 bases and J by 2 bases. Looking up the rest from reference TRBV28 and TRBJ1-3 gives the full variable domain: DVKVTQSSRYLVKRTGEKVFLECVQDMDHENMFWYRQDPGLGLRLIYFSYDVKMKEKGDIPEGYSVSREKKERFSLILESASTNQTSMYLCASTPGTGTGNTIYFGEGSWLTVV.

This chain uses TRBV27 with TRBJ1-6; D perhaps matches TRBD1 (6 bases). The germline V and J ends were trimmed by 4 bases and 0 bases, with 10 bases remaining between them. Germline lookup yields CDR1 MNHEY and CDR2 SMNVEV (reference sequence). This CDR3 is built from 16 residues. DNA of the CDR3: TGTGCCAGCAGTTCGGGACACCGCTCCTATAATTCACCCCTCCACTTT. Residues: CASSSGHRSYNSPLHF.

This clone was counted between two and nine times. The rearrangement joins TRBV28 to TRBJ2-5; D not certain. Looked up from germline, CDR1 is MDHEN and CDR2 is SYDVKM. V lost 3 bases and J 4 bases, leaving 3 bases between the germline ends. The CDR3 extends over 11 amino acids. CDR3 coding DNA: TGTGCCAGCAGTTTTCGAGAGACCCAGTACTTC. Its translation: CASSFRETQYF. Full variable domain (missing parts from reference TRBV28 and TRBJ2-5): DVKVTQSSRYLVKRTGEKVFLECVQDMDHENMFWYRQDPGLGLRLIYFSYDVKMKEKGDIPEGYSVSREKKERFSLILESASTNQTSMYLCASSFRETQYFGPGTRLLVL.

This chain connects TRBV7-3 to TRBJ2-1, with D perhaps matching TRBD2 (6 bases). The germline CDR1 and CDR2 sequences are SGHTA and FQGTGA. V dropped 2 bases and J dropped 6 bases, with 8 bases sitting between them. The CDR3 sequence is 13 residues long. CDR3 protein: CASSLSRGNEQFF. In nucleotides, the CDR3 is TGTGCCAGCAGCTTATCGCGGGGCAATGAGCAGTTCTTC.

This chain uses TRBV4-1 with TRBJ1-2, with D perhaps TRBD1 (6 bases). The CDR3 sequence is 14 residues long. With 1 base removed from V and 3 bases from J, the gap between germline ends came to 9 bases. CDR1 is MGHRA and CDR2 is YSYEKL in the germline V gene. The CDR3 DNA reads TGCGCCAGCAGCCAAGGGGGGGGCCACTATGGCTACACCTTC. It codes for CASSQGGGHYGYTF.